This entry describes one T cell receptor (beta chain). This clonotype was detected only a few times. Its antigen remains undetermined. No much larger clone is present one base from it, and per-base qualities are unavailable. Libraries from unsorted PBMCs were made from 2 million PBMCs kept in RNAlater at -80 degrees C until RNA extraction. Multiple sclerosis patients were enrolled in a US clinical protocol under which disease progression was evaluated by magnetic resonance imaging. Peripheral blood was subjected to Ficoll-Hypaque density gradient centrifugation to isolate PBMCs, which were then cryopreserved in liquid nitrogen. cDNA was synthesized by template-switch 5'RACE using a primer carrying a 10-nucleotide random unique molecular identifier by which each TCR transcript was tagged. Every sequencing run covered 15-18 subjects and yielded more than 170 million TCR-beta sequences. The RNeasy kit was used to extract total RNA. The KAPA Real-time Library Amplification kit was used to amplify TCR-beta VDJ regions with primers for the TCR constant region and the 5'RACE anchor. A first PCR added sample indexes and Illumina adaptors, after which a second PCR increased the library yield. The roughly 650 bp TCR product was size-selected on a 2% E-gel SizeSelection system after Ampure bead purification. Library quality was checked on a Bioanalyzer, concentration was measured with Qubit, and libraries were quantified with the Kapa Library Quantification kit before pooling. Libraries were sequenced paired-end 2 x 150 bp on an Illumina HiSeq 2500. To increase sequence diversity, roughly 23-30% phiX was spiked into each library pool. Per the source publication's procedure: The quality-filtered reads were processed with the UMI-based MiGEC pipeline, whose error correction step removed more than 75% of the raw TCR sequences. VDJ genes were aligned to IMGT germline references, and each clonotype was defined by a unique CDR3 amino acid sequence together with V-J genes. Clonal expansion, Shannon diversity and CDR3 relatedness (CalcPairwiseDistances, ClusterSamples) were evaluated with VDJtools, and phylogenetic trees were built with CLCbio workbench. Clones with at least 8 unique UMIs were defined as expanded, with this threshold being based on coefficient-of-variation modelling across technical triplicates. The public reads were reprocessed in TCRdb via fastp at Q25 and MiXCR, keeping in-frame beta chains. CDR3 protein duplicates are merged, each entry listing the most common genes and DNA. The V and J calls here are based on TCRdb, not the publication. In all, the sample holds approximately 60,000 distinct CDR3 sequences, and about 4.2% of those were seen once. In total, the top ten clones hold around 2.8% of the sample.

This sample is part of a study of neurological immune-mediated disorders (dated by TCRdb to about 2019). Looking at the study overall: Among the approximately 34 multiple sclerosis patients, 31 had relapsing-remitting MS and 3 had secondary progressive MS. Alongside PBMC samples, the set of about 100 TCR-beta libraries contained longitudinal samples, technical triplicates, and paired CD4+ and CD8+ T-cell subsets that had been sorted. The study compared peripheral blood TCR-beta repertoires of HTLV-I-associated myelopathy (HAM/TSP) patients, multiple sclerosis patients and healthy controls using UMI-based sequencing. The cohort was made up of about 68 subjects, consisting of roughly 15 HAM/TSP patients, 35 or so multiple sclerosis patients and 20 healthy controls.

Summary of the overall study and its limitations: Phylogenetic analysis grouped repertoires from 18 of 34 MS patients into a cluster of related CDR3 sequences, suggesting a possible repertoire-level signature. The MS cluster was not associated with any clinical or MRI features, and the authors stated that larger cohorts are needed. No identical CDR3 amino acid sequences were shared among expanded clones across subjects, suggesting private TCR-beta repertoires in all groups. TCR clonal expansion was greatest in HAM/TSP patients and smallest in MS patients, who ranked below even healthy controls.

This receptor was obtained from a man aged 45-65 years with multiple sclerosis. Source material: PBMCs.

The DNA sequence is given as TGTGCCAGCAGAACTACTAGCGGAATCGCATACAATGAGCAGTTCTTC. It translates as CASRTTSGIAYNEQFF. The rearrangement combines TRBV7-2 with TRBJ2-1, with 8 middle bases fitting TRBD2. The junction shows trimming of 6 bases on V and 4 bases on J, and the gene matches do not reach 11 bases of it. From a lookup of the germline V gene, CDR1 and CDR2 are SGHTA and FQGNSA. From the cysteine through the phenylalanine, the CDR3 covers 16 amino acids. Of all the DNA, just the CDR3 is kept, 48 bases in frame from base 1.